These 6 T cell receptor beta chains were all obtained from the same sample, sequenced in a study of early T cells in non-severe SARS-CoV-2 infection. TCRdb re-analysed the 5' RACE reads in MiXCR, keeping a single row per CDR3 protein. The data hold about 56,000 distinct CDR3 sequences, with roughly a tenth observed a single time. The sample was whole blood. These receptor sequences come from an adult who was a healthcare worker with PCR-confirmed SARS-CoV-2 infection or an uninfected control (not recorded which).

The chain couples TRBV6-1 to TRBJ2-3, with TRBD2 matching 8 bases. V lost 4 bases, J lost 2 bases, and 5 bases stayed unmatched. This CDR3 has 15 residues. CDR1 and CDR2 from the germline V gene are MNHNS and SASEGT. CDR3 in amino acids: CASSGAGLVTDTQYF. The CDR3 DNA is TGTGCCAGCAGTGGAGCGGGACTAGTCACAGATACGCAGTATTTT.

This clonotype was seen repeatedly, ten times or more. The rearrangement uses TRBV6-2 or TRBV6-3 and TRBJ2-7; D is undetermined. V gave up 2 bases and J gave up 5 bases, with 10 bases separating them. CDR1 is MNHEY and CDR2 is SVGEGT in the germline V gene. This CDR3 has 13 residues. CDR3 residues: CASSYGPLNEQYF. In DNA, the CDR3 is TGTGCCAGCAGTTACGGTCCGCTCAACGAGCAGTACTTC.

Many counts were recorded for this clonotype. The J gene is TRBJ2-1, the V gene TRBV27, with 9 bases fitting TRBD2. After removal of 6 bases from V and 6 bases from J, the junction contained 9 bases not matched to a gene. The CDR3 sequence is 15 residues long. CDR1 is MNHEY and CDR2 is SMNVEV in the germline V gene (reference sequence). CDR3: CASSLLAGEGNEQFF. The CDR3, as DNA: TGTGCCAGCAGCCTTTTAGCGGGAGAGGGCAATGAGCAGTTCTTC.

The chain joins TRBV11-3 to TRBJ2-1, with TRBD2 identical over 7 bases. Germline CDR1 reads SGHNT; CDR2 reads YENEEA. The CDR3 runs to 16 residues. The V and J ends lost 1 base and 8 bases, in that order; junction bases with no gene match: 11. This chain's CDR3 is CASSLGMAGGRDEQFF. The CDR3 DNA follows: TGTGCCAGCAGCTTAGGAATGGCAGGAGGGAGGGATGAGCAGTTCTTC.

This clonotype was picked up a small number of times. V usage is TRBV20-1 and J usage is TRBJ1-1, with D unclear. Trimming cost V 6 bases and J 10 bases, with 15 bases left between them. The CDR3 is made up of 11 amino acids. Germline values: CDR1 DFQATT, CDR2 SNEGSKA (reference sequence). CDR3: CSASVPSGAFF. In DNA, the CDR3 is TGCAGTGCAAGTGTCCCCAGTGGAGCTTTCTTT.

This clonotype was counted at least ten times. This chain connects TRBV3-1 to TRBJ2-1; the D is unclear. This CDR3 has 15 amino acids. The ends were cut back, 0 bases at V and 0 bases at J, with 6 bases in the middle. Germline lookup yields CDR1 LGHDT and CDR2 YNNKEL (reference sequence). The CDR3 DNA reads TGTGCCAGCAGCCAAGATACCAGCTCCTACAATGAGCAGTTCTTC. Encoded protein: CASSQDTSSYNEQFF.